The 30 T cell receptor beta chains below all came from one sample that was sequenced in a study of shared clonotypes between healthy human individuals. Some clones are missing from TCRdb's copy, which holds only in-frame ones; the method was immunoSEQ multiplex PCR. The data contain approximately 2,000,000 clones, about 90% of them singletons. The material sequenced was naive CD4+ T cells from PBMCs. The subset: CD45RA+ positively selected. These receptor sequences come from a man aged 18 to 29 in good health. Some clones in this sample may be carry-over from other donors' samples.

The V call is TRBV7-9, the J call TRBJ2-5; 9 bases align to TRBD1. Trimming at V came to 4 bases and at J to 3 bases, leaving 6 bases not matched to a gene. Germline V gene lookup returns CDR1 SEHNR and CDR2 FQNEAQ (reference sequence). The CDR3 has 15 amino acids. DNA for the CDR3: TGTGCCAGCAGCTCCCGGGACAGGGTAAAAGAGACCCAGTACTTC. Its translation is CASSSRDRVKETQYF.

This chain links TRBV15 with TRBJ1-2; D not certain. There are 16 residues in the CDR3. V was clipped by 3 bases and J by 3 bases, with 17 bases between them. Germline CDR1 and CDR2: LNHNV and YYDKDF (reference sequence). In DNA, the CDR3 is TGTGCCACCAGCAGCCAAGGACGGCCCTATTACTATGGCTACACCTTC. Its translation: CATSSQGRPYYYGYTF.

The V call is TRBV6-5, the J call TRBJ2-7, with D hard to call. Trimming removed 2 bases from V and 2 bases from J, with 7 bases in between. Germline CDR1 reads MNHEY; CDR2 reads SVGAGI. The length of the CDR3 is 13 residues. DNA of the CDR3: TGTGCCAGCAGTTACAATCGGGCCTACGAGCAGTACTTC. Protein product: CASSYNRAYEQYF.

This rearrangement joins TRBV2 to TRBJ2-7; D uncertain. The CDR3 has 14 amino acids. The germline V gene has CDR1 SNHLY and CDR2 FYNNEI. V was shortened by 4 bases and J by 6 bases, with 16 bases between the two germline ends. This chain's CDR3 is CASSVDLPYAEQYF. The CDR3 DNA is TGTGCCAGCAGTGTAGACCTACCGTACGCCGAGCAGTACTTC.

The chain couples TRBV4-3 to TRBJ1-2, with D tentatively TRBD1 (5 bases). Germline V lookup: CDR1 LGHNA, CDR2 YSLEER. V was pared by 1 base and J by 4 bases, with 10 bases between. CDR3 length: 14 residues. CDR3 in amino acids: CASSQGTLGYGYTF. In nucleotides, the CDR3 is TGCGCCAGCAGCCAAGGGACATTGGGCTATGGCTACACCTTC.

This chain uses TRBV28 with TRBJ2-7; 9 nucleotides match TRBD2. The trim removed 2 bases at V and 6 bases at J, leaving 8 bases unmatched. Germline values: CDR1 MDHEN, CDR2 SYDVKM. There are 15 residues in the CDR3. DNA of the CDR3: TGTGCCAGCAGTTTAACTAGCGGGTGGGGAGGCGAGCAGTACTTC. It translates to CASSLTSGWGGEQYF.

The chain is built from TRBV5-1 and TRBJ1-1, with D hard to call. The CDR3 runs to 14 residues. Trimming removed 10 bases at V and 5 bases at J, with 21 bases between. Germline V lookup: CDR1 SGHRS, CDR2 YFSETQ. As DNA, the CDR3 is TGCGCCCCACCTTCAGAGGGAACGGGGACTGAAGCTTTCTTT. Translating it yields CAPPSEGTGTEAFF.

The V call is TRBV7-8, the J call TRBJ2-5; D is ambiguous. With 4 bases removed from V and 5 bases from J, the gap between germline ends came to 14 bases. The CDR3 loop spans 14 amino acids. The germline V gene has CDR1 SGHVS and CDR2 FQNEAQ. CDR3 sequence reads: CASSYMQVQETQYF. The CDR3 nucleotides are TGTGCCAGCAGCTACATGCAGGTGCAGGAGACCCAGTACTTC.

The chain links TRBV6-1 to TRBJ1-2; TRBD1 matches 8 bases. Germline loops: CDR1 MNHNS, CDR2 SASEGT. The length of the CDR3 is 14 residues. V lost 1 base, J lost 9 bases, and 7 bases stayed unmatched. In nucleotides, the CDR3 is TGTGCCAGCAGTGAAGTCAGACAGGGGAGAAGCTACACCTTC. Protein product: CASSEVRQGRSYTF.

The rearrangement uses TRBV7-2 and TRBJ2-5; no clear D. CDR1 is SGHTA and CDR2 is FQGNSA in the germline V gene. The CDR3 loop spans 14 amino acids. Deletions cut 5 bases from V and 5 bases from J, with 15 bases between. DNA for the CDR3: TGTGCCAGCAGCAAAAACGACAACGCCGAGACCCAGTACTTC. Its protein product is CASSKNDNAETQYF.

The chain is built from TRBV2 and TRBJ2-5, with 9 positions matching TRBD2. The CDR3 loop spans 17 amino acids. The germline V gene has CDR1 SNHLY and CDR2 FYNNEI. Germline trimming cut 2 bases from V and 4 bases from J; bases unmatched to any gene: 11. The CDR3 DNA follows: TGTGCCAGCAGTGAAAATTCCGCGGGAGGGCCCGGAGAGACCCAGTACTTC. Its translation: CASSENSAGGPGETQYF.

For this clone: Other nucleotide sequences in the sample specify the same CDR3. This chain links TRBV30 with TRBJ1-5; a possible D gene is TRBD1 (6 bases). Germline CDR1 reads GTSNPN; CDR2 reads SVGIG (reference sequence). V was shortened by 0 bases and J by 6 bases, with 12 bases between the two germline ends. The CDR3 has 14 residues. This CDR3 is CAWSVSGGGQPQHF. Here the CDR3 DNA reads TGTGCCTGGAGTGTTTCGGGGGGCGGTCAGCCCCAGCATTTT.

The gene calls are TRBV6-5 and TRBJ2-7; a weak D match, TRBD2 (5 bases). CDR1 MNHEY and CDR2 SVGAGI come from the germline V gene. The CDR3 consists of 16 residues. Trimming shortened V by 0 bases and J by 5 bases, and 17 bases separated the two germline ends. CDR3 nucleotide sequence: TGTGCCAGCAGTTACTCGGTCGCACTGGGGAGAAACGAGCAGTACTTC. Its translation: CASSYSVALGRNEQYF.

The genes are TRBV4-1 and TRBJ2-7; 7 bases fit TRBD1. CDR1 MGHRA and CDR2 YSYEKL come from the germline V gene. The length of the CDR3 is 13 residues. Trimming cost V 4 bases and J 1 base; bases outside gene matches: 1. CDR3 nucleotides: TGCGCCAGCAGCCGGGACAGATCCTACGAGCAGTACTTC. This encodes CASSRDRSYEQYF.

The chain uses TRBV4-2 and TRBJ1-3; D is perhaps TRBD1 (5 bases). CDR3 length: 17 residues. Deletions cut 0 bases from V and 1 base from J, with 13 bases between. Germline V gene lookup returns CDR1 LGHNA and CDR2 YNFKEQ. CDR3 DNA: TGTGCCAGCAGCCAAGATCTACGGGGGGGGTCTGGAAACACCATATATTTT. This sequence encodes CASSQDLRGGSGNTIYF.

The rearrangement uses TRBV7-9 and TRBJ2-6, with a possible D match to TRBD1 (5 bases). Trimming cost V 5 bases and J 0 bases, with 14 bases left between them. This CDR3 spans 17 amino acids. The germline V gene has CDR1 SEHNR and CDR2 FQNEAQ (reference sequence). CDR3: CASSPTVAYSGANVLTF. CDR3 bases: TGTGCCAGCAGCCCGACAGTAGCCTACTCTGGGGCCAACGTCCTGACTTTC.

V is TRBV7-3 and J is TRBJ2-1; 8 bases agree with TRBD2. After removal of 3 bases from V and 2 bases from J, the junction contained 3 bases not matched to a gene. The CDR3 is 15 residues long. Germline V gives CDR1 SGHTA, CDR2 FQGTGA. The CDR3 here is CASSFIAGPYNEQFF. CDR3 nucleotides: TGTGCCAGCAGCTTCATAGCGGGACCCTACAATGAGCAGTTCTTC.

This clone was found once. This sequence joins TRBV7-2 and TRBJ2-6; D not resolved. V dropped 7 bases and J dropped 1 base, with 5 bases sitting between them. CDR1 is SGHTA and CDR2 is FQGNSA in the germline V gene. This CDR3 is 13 amino acids long. CDR3 region: CASTVSGANVLTF. CDR3 DNA: TGTGCCAGCACCGTTTCTGGGGCCAACGTCCTGACTTTC.

The chain is built from TRBV28 and TRBJ1-2; 8 bases map to TRBD1. This CDR3 has 15 amino acids. Germline V CDR1 and CDR2: MDHEN, SYDVKM. J lost 4 bases, V lost 5 bases, and 9 bases had no gene match. For the CDR3, the DNA is TGTGCCAGCAGTGCAGGGGGCGGATTTGTCTATGGCTACACCTTC. The encoded protein is CASSAGGGFVYGYTF.

The chain uses TRBV2 and TRBJ2-2, with a weak D call TRBD2 (6 bases). The CDR3 has 14 amino acids. The V end lost 7 bases, the J end lost 3 bases, and 12 bases lay between the germline ends. Germline-derived CDR1 and CDR2 are SNHLY and FYNNEI. For the CDR3, the DNA is TGTGCCAGCATGCGCGGGACTGACACCGGGGAGCTGTTTTTT. Translated: CASMRGTDTGELFF. Full variable domain (rest looked up from reference TRBV2 and TRBJ2-2): EPEVTQTPSHQVTQMGQEVILRCVPISNHLYFYWYRQILGQKVEFLVSFYNNEISEKSEIFDDQFSVERPDGSNFTLKIRSTKLEDSAMYFCASMRGTDTGELFFGEGSRLTVL.

A note on this clone: At the DNA level, this CDR3 is encoded by other sequences in the same sample as well. V and J are TRBV5-1 and TRBJ2-7, with 8 bases aligning to TRBD1. V dropped 2 bases and J dropped 2; count of bases not matched to a gene: 3. This CDR3 has 14 amino acids. CDR1 SGHRS and CDR2 YFSETQ come from the germline V gene. The chain's CDR3 is CASSLDRGAYEQYF. The CDR3 DNA reads as TGCGCCAGCAGCTTAGACAGGGGCGCCTACGAGCAGTACTTC.

The chain recombines TRBV10-3 with TRBJ2-1; tentatively, D is TRBD2 (6 bases). The V end was cut by 10 bases, the J end by 6 bases, with 19 bases between. CDR1 and CDR2 (germline): ENHRY, SYGVKD. The CDR3 extends over 14 amino acids. DNA for the CDR3: TGTGCCACCACCGGAACGGGACTTTCCAATGAGCAGTTCTTC. Translating it yields CATTGTGLSNEQFF.

The rearrangement uses TRBV7-9 and TRBJ2-7; the D gene is possibly TRBD2 (6 bases). CDR1 SEHNR and CDR2 FQNEAQ come from the germline V gene (reference sequence). Between the trimmed V and J ends, which lost 5 bases and 1 base, there was a span of 15 bases. The CDR3 length is 15 residues. The CDR3 region is CASSADRDFSYEQYF. CDR3 DNA sequence: TGTGCCAGCAGCGCTGACCGGGACTTTTCCTACGAGCAGTACTTC.

This clone was counted a single time. The identical CDR3 is also encoded by other nucleotide sequences in the sample. V usage is TRBV5-1 and J usage is TRBJ2-1; D perhaps matches TRBD1 (6 bases). V lost 4 bases and J 7 bases, leaving 15 bases between the germline ends. Germline values: CDR1 SGHRS, CDR2 YFSETQ. The CDR3 consists of 14 residues. The CDR3 region is CASSLQGQGNEQFF. DNA of the CDR3: TGCGCCAGCAGCCTCCAGGGGCAGGGTAATGAGCAGTTCTTC.

This clone was seen a single time. This sequence joins TRBV7-2 and TRBJ2-5; D is unclear. This CDR3 comprises 13 residues. The germline V and J ends were trimmed by 8 bases and 1 base, with 11 bases remaining between them. Germline V gene data show CDR1 as SGHTA and CDR2 as FQGNSA. CDR3 sequence (DNA): TGTGCCAGCTGTAGGGCGGTCCAAGAGACCCAGTACTTC. This encodes CASCRAVQETQYF.

The chain has TRBV19 and TRBJ1-1, with D possibly being TRBD1 (5 bases). V was shortened by 3 bases and J by 10 bases, with 12 bases between the two germline ends. Germline V gene data show CDR1 as LNHDA and CDR2 as SQIVND (reference sequence). The CDR3 sequence is 12 residues long. CDR3 sequence: CASSIRRGRAFF. As DNA, the CDR3 is TGTGCCAGTAGTATTAGGAGGGGCCGAGCTTTCTTT. Filled out from reference TRBV19 and TRBJ1-1, the complete variable domain reads DGGITQSPKYLFRKEGQNVTLSCEQNLNHDAMYWYRQDPGQGLRLIYYSQIVNDFQKGDIAEGYSVSREKKESFPLTVTSAQKNPTAFYLCASSIRRGRAFFGQGTRLTVV.

The V call is TRBV7-3, the J call TRBJ2-3, with 14 bases that match TRBD2. CDR1 and CDR2 (germline): SGHTA, FQGTGA. This CDR3 has 17 amino acids. V shed 4 bases and J 8 bases; nucleotides not matched to a gene: 11. The CDR3 protein is CASSSGTSGSSGGTQYF. In nucleotides, the CDR3 is TGTGCCAGCAGCTCCGGGACTAGCGGGAGCAGTGGGGGTACGCAGTATTTT.

CDR3 nucleotide sequence: TGTGCCAGCAGCCAATGGGGGGTAGATGAAAAACTGTTTTTT. It specifies CASSQWGVDEKLFF. This rearrangement joins TRBV7-9 to TRBJ1-4, with a weak D call TRBD1 (5 bases). The CDR3 covers 14 residues. CDR1 and CDR2 (germline): SEHNR, FQNEAQ (reference sequence). Between the trimmed V and J ends, which lost 5 bases and 6 bases, there was a span of 13 bases.

The chain has TRBV7-3 and TRBJ1-1; D is undetermined. This CDR3 contains 12 residues. The germline V gene has CDR1 SGHTA and CDR2 FQGTGA. The ends were cut back, 4 bases at V and 2 bases at J, with 5 bases in the middle. CDR3 nucleotide sequence: TGTGCCAGCAGCTCGGTAAACACTGAAGCTTTCTTT. The encoded protein is CASSSVNTEAFF.

The V gene is TRBV5-4, the J gene TRBJ1-1; 7 bases are a match to TRBD1. The CDR3 is 16 amino acids. V shed 9 bases, J shed 1 base, and the junction held 15 bases outside the gene matches. CDR1 is SGHNT, CDR2 YYREEE, per germline (reference sequence). CDR3 in DNA: TGTGCCACCTACCCCGGGACAGCGTTTTCGAACACTGAAGCTTTCTTT. Protein sequence: CATYPGTAFSNTEAFF. The full variable domain, completed using reference TRBV5-4 and TRBJ1-1, is ETGVTQSPTHLIKTRGQQVTLRCSSQSGHNTVSWYQQALGQGPQFIFQYYREEENGRGNFPPRFSGLQFPNYSSELNVNALELDDSALYLCATYPGTAFSNTEAFFGQGTRLTVV.